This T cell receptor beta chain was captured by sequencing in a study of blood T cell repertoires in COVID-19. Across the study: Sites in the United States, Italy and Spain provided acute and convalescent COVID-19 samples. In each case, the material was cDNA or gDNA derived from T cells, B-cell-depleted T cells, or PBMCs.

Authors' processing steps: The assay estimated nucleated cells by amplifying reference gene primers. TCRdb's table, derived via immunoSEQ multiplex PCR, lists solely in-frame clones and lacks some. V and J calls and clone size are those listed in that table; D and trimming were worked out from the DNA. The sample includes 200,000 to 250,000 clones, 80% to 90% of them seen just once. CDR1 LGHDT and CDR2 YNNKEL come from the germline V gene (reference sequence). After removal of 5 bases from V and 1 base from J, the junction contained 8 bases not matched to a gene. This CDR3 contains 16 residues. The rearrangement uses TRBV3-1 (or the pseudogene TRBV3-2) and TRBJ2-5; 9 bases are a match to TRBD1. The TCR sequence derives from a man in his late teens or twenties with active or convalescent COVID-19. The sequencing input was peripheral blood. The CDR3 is CASSWTGTGLQETQYF. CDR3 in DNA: TGTGCCAGCAGCTGGACCGGGACAGGGCTCCAAGAGACCCAGTACTTC.